Listed below are T cell receptor beta chains from one sample, sequenced in a study of blood T cell repertoires in COVID-19. Libraries were prepared by immunoSEQ multiplex PCR; TCRdb keeps only in-frame clonotypes and omits some of them. The sample has some 130,000 clones; 84% are singletons. Sequenced sample: peripheral blood. All receptors derive from a human donor in a cohort sampled during active COVID-19. The CDR3 runs from the conserved cysteine through the conserved F or W. The order of the fields is D gene, J gene, clone size, V gene, CDR3 DNA, CDR3 protein. D genes are given only for firm matches. Only some rows state a clone size, as once, few, many or a class for expanded clones.

TRBD1 | TRBJ1-4 | - | TRBV18 | TGTGCCAGCTCGCTCGCAGGGGGCACTAATGAAAAACTGTTTTTT | CASSLAGGTNEKLFF
- | TRBJ2-1 | - | TRBV6-2/TRBV6-3 | TGTGCCAGCAGTTACTTAGCCTCTGACAATGAGCAGTTCTTC | CASSYLASDNEQFF
TRBD1 | TRBJ1-1 | - | TRBV27 | TGTGCCAGCAGTTTAAGGGGACAAGGGGGCGAAGCTTTCTTT | CASSLRGQGGEAFF
TRBD1 | TRBJ1-3 | - | TRBV3-1/TRBV3-2 | TGTGCCAGCACCCTGACAGGGGCTTACACCATATATTTT | CASTLTGAYTIYF
- | TRBJ1-1 | once | TRBV9 | TGTGCCAGCAGCGTAGGACCTGGGGAGGGCGAAGCTTTCTTT | CASSVGPGEGEAFF
TRBD1 | TRBJ2-7 | few | TRBV9 | TGTGCCAGCAGCGCGACAGGGGGCTCAGGGGAGCAGTACTTC | CASSATGGSGEQYF
TRBD1 | TRBJ2-7 | - | TRBV9 | TGTGCCAGCAGCGTTTACCGGGACAGGGGAGTCGGCGAGCAGTACTTC | CASSVYRDRGVGEQYF
- | TRBJ1-3 | - | TRBV3-1/TRBV3-2 | TGTGCCAGCACCGCAAGAAGGGCGGGGGCAGATGGAAACACCATATATTTT | CASTARRAGADGNTIYF
- | TRBJ1-5 | - | TRBV19 | TGTGCCAGTAGTAAAGGGGCAAATCAGCCCCAGCATTTT | CASSKGANQPQHF
TRBD1 | TRBJ1-4 | - | TRBV5-3 | TGTGCCAGAAGCCCAGCACCGACAGGGGCGACTAATGAAAAACTGTTTTTT | CARSPAPTGATNEKLFF
- | TRBJ1-3 | - | TRBV4-1 | TGCGCCAGCAGCCAACCCCGTAGCTCTGGAAACACCATATATTTT | CASSQPRSSGNTIYF
- | TRBJ2-3 | - | TRBV20-1 | TGCAGTGCTAGTCCAGACGCGCTAGCGTTGGATACGCAGTATTTT | CSASPDALALDTQYF
TRBD1 | TRBJ1-2 | - | TRBV7-2 | TGTGCCAGCAGCCACAGACAGGGCTATGGCTACACCTTC | CASSHRQGYGYTF
- | TRBJ2-5 | few | TRBV20-1 | TGCAGTGCTAGCAGCGAAGAGACCCAGTACTTC | CSASSEETQYF
TRBD1 | TRBJ2-5 | once | TRBV11-3 | TGTGCCAGCAGCCTGGGGACAGCCGTGTTGGAGGAGACCCAGTACTTC | CASSLGTAVLEETQYF
- | TRBJ2-5 | - | TRBV5-1 | TGCGCCAGCAGCTTTCTTCTAGCGACTGAAGAGACCCAGTACTTC | CASSFLLATEETQYF
TRBD1 | TRBJ1-1 | - | TRBV28 | TGTGCCAGCAGTCCGGACAGGGGGCTTACTGAAGCTTTCTTT | CASSPDRGLTEAFF
TRBD2 | TRBJ2-3 | - | TRBV5-1 | TGCGCCAGCAGCCGCGGGAGGGGCTTAAGCACAGATACGCAGTATTTT | CASSRGRGLSTDTQYF
- | TRBJ2-5 | - | TRBV11-3 | TGTGCCAGCAGCTTGGGTAACAGCCTGTACCAAGAGACCCAGTACTTC | CASSLGNSLYQETQYF
TRBD2 | TRBJ2-1 | - | TRBV20-1 | TGCAGTGCTAGTGGGGTAGCGGGAGGGCCGGGCAATGAGCAGTTCTTC | CSASGVAGGPGNEQFF
- | TRBJ1-2 | - | TRBV12-3/TRBV12-4 | TGTGCCAGCAGTCAACAGGGTCGGGATGGCTACACCTTC | CASSQQGRDGYTF
TRBD1 | TRBJ1-2 | - | TRBV5-1 | TGCGCCAGCAGCAACACAGGGGCCGACTATGGCTACACCTTC | CASSNTGADYGYTF
TRBD2 | TRBJ2-1 | - | TRBV4-2 | TGTGCCAGCAGCCAAGATCGGCTAGCGGGGGCCTACAATGAGCAGTTCTTC | CASSQDRLAGAYNEQFF
TRBD1 | TRBJ2-5 | - | TRBV7-6 | TGTGCCAGCAGCCGCGACAGGGGGTATCAAGAGACCCAGTACTTC | CASSRDRGYQETQYF
- | TRBJ1-5 | - | TRBV2 | TGTGCCAGCAGTCCGATTTCCGGACTGAGCAATCAGCCCCAGCATTTT | CASSPISGLSNQPQHF
- | TRBJ1-1 | - | TRBV5-1 | TGCGCCAGCAGCTTGGATGGGCTCAACACTGAAGCTTTCTTT | CASSLDGLNTEAFF
- | TRBJ1-2 | - | TRBV5-6 | TGTGCCAGCAGCTTGCAAGGGGCGGTCTTCGGCTATGGCTACACCTTC | CASSLQGAVFGYGYTF
- | TRBJ2-5 | - | TRBV11-3 | TGTGCCAGCAGCTACGCGACAGCCCAAGAGACCCAGTACTTC | CASSYATAQETQYF
TRBD1 | TRBJ1-2 | - | TRBV6-2/TRBV6-3 | TGTGCCAGCAGTGGTGGGACAGTCTATGGCTACACCTTC | CASSGGTVYGYTF
TRBD1 | TRBJ2-2 | - | TRBV19 | TGTGCCAGTAGAACCGACAGGGGAACGACCGGGGAGCTGTTTTTT | CASRTDRGTTGELFF
- | TRBJ2-5 | - | TRBV15 | TGTGCCACCAGCAGAGATCCGCAAGAGACCCAGTACTTC | CATSRDPQETQYF
- | TRBJ1-4 | - | TRBV29-1 | TGCAGCGTTGACTTGGTGGGGCATGAAAAACTGTTTTTT | CSVDLVGHEKLFF
- | TRBJ2-1 | - | TRBV10-1 | TGCGCCAGCAGCGGGAGAGGAGATGAGCAGTTCTTC | CASSGRGDEQFF
TRBD1 | TRBJ2-7 | - | TRBV11-3 | TGTGCCAGCAGCTTAGGTGCGGGCGGGACAGGGGCTAACGAGCAGTACTTC | CASSLGAGGTGANEQYF
TRBD2 | TRBJ2-1 | - | TRBV6-2/TRBV6-3 | TGTGCCAGCAGCCTTCAGCGGGGGGTCTACAATGAGCAGTTCTTC | CASSLQRGVYNEQFF
- | TRBJ1-3 | - | TRBV5-1 | TGCGCCAGCAGCTTGGATACAGGGAACGGAAACACCATATATTTT | CASSLDTGNGNTIYF
- | TRBJ2-4 | - | TRBV11-3 | TGTGCCAGCAGCTTAGAGGGGCTGGACATTCAGTACTTC | CASSLEGLDIQYF
TRBD2 | TRBJ2-3 | - | TRBV5-4 | TGTGCCAGCAGCGCAGCGGGAGCGGATACGCAGTATTTT | CASSAAGADTQYF
- | TRBJ1-4 | - | TRBV5-4 | TGTGCCAGCAGCTGGGGGGGGGATAATGAAAAACTGTTTTTT | CASSWGGDNEKLFF